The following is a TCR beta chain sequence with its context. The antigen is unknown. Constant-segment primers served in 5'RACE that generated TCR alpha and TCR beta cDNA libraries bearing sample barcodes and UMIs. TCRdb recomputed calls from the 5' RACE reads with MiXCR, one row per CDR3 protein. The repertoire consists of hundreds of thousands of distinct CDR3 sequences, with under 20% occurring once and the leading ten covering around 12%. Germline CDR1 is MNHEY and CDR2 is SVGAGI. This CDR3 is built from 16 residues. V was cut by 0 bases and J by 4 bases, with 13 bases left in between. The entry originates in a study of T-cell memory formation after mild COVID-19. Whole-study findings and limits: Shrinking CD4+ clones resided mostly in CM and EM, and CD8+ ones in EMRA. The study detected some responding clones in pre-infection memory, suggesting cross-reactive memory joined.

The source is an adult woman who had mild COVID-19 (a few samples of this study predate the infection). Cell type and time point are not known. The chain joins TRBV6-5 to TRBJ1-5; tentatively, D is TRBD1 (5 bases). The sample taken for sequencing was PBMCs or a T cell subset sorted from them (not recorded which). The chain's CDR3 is CASSYSFGAANQPQHF. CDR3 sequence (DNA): TGTGCCAGCAGTTACTCGTTTGGGGCAGCTAATCAGCCCCAGCATTTT.